This T cell receptor (beta chain) was captured by sequencing in a study of preoperative IRX-2 immunotherapy in early breast cancer. The assay was immunoSEQ multiplex PCR, and TCRdb's table has in-frame clones only and misses some. Of 20,000 to 30,000 clones in the sample, approximately 72% were seen once. This clone has a single count. Treatment meaning: preoperative locoregional IRX-2 cytokine immunotherapy. This phase Ib study tested locoregional IRX-2 cytokine immunotherapy given before surgery. Germline V lookup: CDR1 MNHGY, CDR2 SAAAGT. Between the trimmed V and J ends, which lost 4 bases and 3 bases, there was a span of 10 bases. The CDR3 has 13 residues.

This receptor was taken from a human donor with breast cancer. The chain couples TRBV6-8 to TRBJ2-7; D possibly corresponds to TRBD1 (6 bases). The sample in question was lymph node tissue, obtained after IRX-2 immunotherapy. CDR3 nucleotides: TGTGCCAGCAGTTGGGACACAAACTACGAGCAGTACTTC. It encodes CASSWDTNYEQYF.